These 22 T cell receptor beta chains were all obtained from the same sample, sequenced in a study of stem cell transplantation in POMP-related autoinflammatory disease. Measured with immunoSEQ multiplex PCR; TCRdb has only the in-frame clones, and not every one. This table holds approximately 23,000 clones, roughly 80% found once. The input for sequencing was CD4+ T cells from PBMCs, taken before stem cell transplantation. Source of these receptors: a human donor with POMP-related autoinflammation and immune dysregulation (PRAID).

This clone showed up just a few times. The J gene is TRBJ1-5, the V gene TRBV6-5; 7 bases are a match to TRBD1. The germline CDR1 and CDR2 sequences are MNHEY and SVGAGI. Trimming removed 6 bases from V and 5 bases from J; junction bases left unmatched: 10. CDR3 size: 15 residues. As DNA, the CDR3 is TGTGCCAGCAGGCTTCAGGGGGGGTTCGATCAGCCCCAGCATTTT. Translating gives CASRLQGGFDQPQHF.

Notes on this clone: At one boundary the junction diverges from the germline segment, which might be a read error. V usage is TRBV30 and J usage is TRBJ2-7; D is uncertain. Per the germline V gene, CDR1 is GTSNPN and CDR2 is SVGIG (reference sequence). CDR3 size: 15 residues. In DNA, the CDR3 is TGTGCCTGGAGTGTACCGGTTGGGCGCTCCCACGAGCAGTACTTC. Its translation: CAWSVPVGRSHEQYF.

CDR3 sequence reads: CAIGGRGAQETQYF. In DNA, the CDR3 is TGTGCCATCGGGGGGAGGGGAGCTCAAGAGACCCAGTACTTC. The chain joins TRBV10-3 to TRBJ2-5, with 7 nucleotides matching TRBD2. CDR1 and CDR2 from the germline V gene are ENHRY and SYGVKD. The CDR3 runs 14 residues. Trimming at V came to 8 bases and at J to 2 bases, leaving 8 bases not matched to a gene.

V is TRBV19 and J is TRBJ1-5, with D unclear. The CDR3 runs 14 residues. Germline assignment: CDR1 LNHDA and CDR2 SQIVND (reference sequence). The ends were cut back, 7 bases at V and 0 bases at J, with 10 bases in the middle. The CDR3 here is CASKQSYSNQPQHF. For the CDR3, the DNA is TGTGCCAGTAAACAGTCATATAGCAATCAGCCCCAGCATTTT.

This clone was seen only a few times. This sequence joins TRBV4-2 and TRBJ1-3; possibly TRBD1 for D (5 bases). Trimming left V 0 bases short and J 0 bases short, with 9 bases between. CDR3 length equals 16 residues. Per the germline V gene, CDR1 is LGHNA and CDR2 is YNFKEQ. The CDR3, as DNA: TGTGCCAGCAGCCAAGAAGGCGGGACCTCTGGAAACACCATATATTTT. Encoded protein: CASSQEGGTSGNTIYF.

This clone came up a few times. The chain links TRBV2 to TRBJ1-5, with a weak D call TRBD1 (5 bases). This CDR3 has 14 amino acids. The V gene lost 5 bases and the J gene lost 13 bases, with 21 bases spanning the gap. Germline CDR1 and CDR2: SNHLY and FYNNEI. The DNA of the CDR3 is TGTGCCAGCAGTATTAGCCTGACAGTGGGTGCTCAGCATTTT. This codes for CASSISLTVGAQHF.

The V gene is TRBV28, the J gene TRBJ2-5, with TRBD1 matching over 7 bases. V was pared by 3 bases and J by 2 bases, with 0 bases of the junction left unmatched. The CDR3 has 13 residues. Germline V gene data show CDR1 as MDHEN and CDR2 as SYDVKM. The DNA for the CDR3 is TGTGCCAGCAGTTTGGGACAGCAAGAGACCCAGTACTTC. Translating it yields CASSLGQQETQYF. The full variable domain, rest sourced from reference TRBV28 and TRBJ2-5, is DVKVTQSSRYLVKRTGEKVFLECVQDMDHENMFWYRQDPGLGLRLIYFSYDVKMKEKGDIPEGYSVSREKKERFSLILESASTNQTSMYLCASSLGQQETQYFGPGTRLLVL.

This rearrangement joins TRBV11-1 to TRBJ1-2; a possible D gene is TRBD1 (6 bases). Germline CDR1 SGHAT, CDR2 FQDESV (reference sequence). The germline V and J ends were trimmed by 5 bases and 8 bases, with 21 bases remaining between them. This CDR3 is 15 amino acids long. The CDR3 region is CASSLNSGEKYGYTF. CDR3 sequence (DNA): TGTGCCAGCAGCCTAAACTCAGGGGAGAAGTACGGCTACACCTTC.

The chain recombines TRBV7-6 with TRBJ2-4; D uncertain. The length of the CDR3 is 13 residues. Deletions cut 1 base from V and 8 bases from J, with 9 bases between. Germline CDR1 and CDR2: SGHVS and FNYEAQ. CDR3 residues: CASSLVAGDIQYF. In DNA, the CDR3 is TGTGCCAGCAGCTTAGTAGCTGGGGACATTCAGTACTTC. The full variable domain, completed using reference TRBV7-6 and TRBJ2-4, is GAGVSQSPRYKVTKRGQDVALRCDPISGHVSLYWYRQALGQGPEFLTYFNYEAQQDKSGLPNDRFSAERPEGSISTLTIQRTEQRDSAMYRCASSLVAGDIQYFGAGTRLSVL.

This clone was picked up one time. CDR3 sequence reads: CASGRDSGANVLTF. For the CDR3, the DNA is TGTGCTAGTGGGAGGGACTCTGGGGCCAACGTCCTGACTTTC. V gene TRBV12-5 combines with J gene TRBJ2-6; tentative D call: TRBD2 (5 bases). Germline CDR1 and CDR2: LGHNT and FRNRAP. The length of the CDR3 is 14 residues. Trimming pared 6 bases from V and 0 bases from J, leaving 6 bases between.

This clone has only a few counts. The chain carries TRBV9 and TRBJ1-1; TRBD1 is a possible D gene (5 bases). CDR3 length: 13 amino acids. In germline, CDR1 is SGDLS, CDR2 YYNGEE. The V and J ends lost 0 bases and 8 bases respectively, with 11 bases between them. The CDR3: CASSVEGVREAFF. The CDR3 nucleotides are TGTGCCAGCAGCGTAGAAGGGGTGAGGGAAGCTTTCTTT. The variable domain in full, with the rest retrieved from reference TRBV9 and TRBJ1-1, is DSGVTQTPKHLITATGQRVTLRCSPRSGDLSVYWYQQSLDQGLQFLIQYYNGEERAKGNILERFSAQQFPDLHSELNLSSLELGDSALYFCASSVEGVREAFFGQGTRLTVV.

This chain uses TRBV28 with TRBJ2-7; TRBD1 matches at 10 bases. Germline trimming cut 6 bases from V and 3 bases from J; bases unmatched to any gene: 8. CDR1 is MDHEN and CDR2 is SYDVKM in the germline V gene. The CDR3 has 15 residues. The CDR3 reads CASSPRGQGYYEQYF. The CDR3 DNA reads TGTGCCAGCAGCCCTCGGGGACAGGGGTACTACGAGCAGTACTTC.

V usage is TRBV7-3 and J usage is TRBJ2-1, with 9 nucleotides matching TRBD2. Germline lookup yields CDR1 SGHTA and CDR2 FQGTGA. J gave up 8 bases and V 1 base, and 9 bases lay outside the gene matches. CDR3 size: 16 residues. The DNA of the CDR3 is TGTGCCAGCAGCTTAAAGGTAGCGGGAGTTGGGGATGAGCAGTTCTTC. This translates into CASSLKVAGVGDEQFF.

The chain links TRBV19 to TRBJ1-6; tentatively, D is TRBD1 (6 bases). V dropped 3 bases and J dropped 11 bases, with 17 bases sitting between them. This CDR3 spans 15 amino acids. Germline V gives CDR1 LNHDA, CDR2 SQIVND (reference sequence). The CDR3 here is CASSIGGAGLPPLHF. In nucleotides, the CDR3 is TGTGCCAGTAGTATTGGGGGGGCAGGGCTTCCACCCCTCCACTTT.

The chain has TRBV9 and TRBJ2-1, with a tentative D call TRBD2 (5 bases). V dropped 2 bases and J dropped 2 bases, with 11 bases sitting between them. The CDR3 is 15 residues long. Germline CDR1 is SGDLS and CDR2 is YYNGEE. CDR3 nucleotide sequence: TGTGCCAGCAGCGTGCAACAGCGGACCTACAATGAGCAGTTCTTC. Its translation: CASSVQQRTYNEQFF. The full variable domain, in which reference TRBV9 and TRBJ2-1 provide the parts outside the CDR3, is DSGVTQTPKHLITATGQRVTLRCSPRSGDLSVYWYQQSLDQGLQFLIQYYNGEERAKGNILERFSAQQFPDLHSELNLSSLELGDSALYFCASSVQQRTYNEQFFGPGTRLTVL.

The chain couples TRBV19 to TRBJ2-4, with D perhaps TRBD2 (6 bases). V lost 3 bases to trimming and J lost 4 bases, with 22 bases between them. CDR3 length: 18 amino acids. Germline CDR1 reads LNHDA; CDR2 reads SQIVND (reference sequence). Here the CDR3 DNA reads TGTGCCAGTAGTATGCCGAGGTCGGGACTCACCAATAAAAACATTCAGTACTTC. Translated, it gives CASSMPRSGLTNKNIQYF.

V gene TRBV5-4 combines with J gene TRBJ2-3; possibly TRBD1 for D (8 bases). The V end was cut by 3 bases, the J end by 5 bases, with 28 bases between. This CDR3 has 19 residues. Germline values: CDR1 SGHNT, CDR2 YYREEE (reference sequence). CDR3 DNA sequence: TGTGCCAGCAGCTGGGGGGGCCAGGGGGCTTTTATCGGCGTAGATACGCAGTATTTT. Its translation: CASSWGGQGAFIGVDTQYF.

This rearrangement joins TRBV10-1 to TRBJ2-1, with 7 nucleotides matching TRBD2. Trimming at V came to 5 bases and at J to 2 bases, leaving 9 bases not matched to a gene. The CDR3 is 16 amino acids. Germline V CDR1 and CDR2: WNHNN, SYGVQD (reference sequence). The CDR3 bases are TGCGCCAGCAGTACCGAGCGGGGCCCTACCTACAATGAGCAGTTCTTC. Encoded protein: CASSTERGPTYNEQFF.

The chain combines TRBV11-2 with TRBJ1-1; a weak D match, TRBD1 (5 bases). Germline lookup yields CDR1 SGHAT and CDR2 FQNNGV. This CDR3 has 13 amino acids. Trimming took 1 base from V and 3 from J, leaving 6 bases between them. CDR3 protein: CASSLGDHTEAFF. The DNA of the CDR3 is TGTGCCAGCAGCTTAGGGGACCACACTGAAGCTTTCTTT.

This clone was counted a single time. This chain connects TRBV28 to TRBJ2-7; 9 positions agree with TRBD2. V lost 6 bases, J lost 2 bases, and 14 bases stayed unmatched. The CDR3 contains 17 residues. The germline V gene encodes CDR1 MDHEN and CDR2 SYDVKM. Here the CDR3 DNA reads TGTGCCAGCAGGCCAGGCACTAGCGGGCTTACGCCCTACGAGCAGTACTTC. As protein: CASRPGTSGLTPYEQYF.

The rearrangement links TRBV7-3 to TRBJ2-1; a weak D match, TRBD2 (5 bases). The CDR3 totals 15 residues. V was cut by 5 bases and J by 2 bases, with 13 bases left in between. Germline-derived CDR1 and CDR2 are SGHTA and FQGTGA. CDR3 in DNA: TGTGCCAGCAGCCGGAGCGGTGAAACCTACAATGAGCAGTTCTTC. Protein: CASSRSGETYNEQFF.

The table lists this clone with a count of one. The DNA of the CDR3 is TGCGCCAGCAGTGATGGGCCGGAGACCCAGTACTTC. Translation: CASSDGPETQYF. J is TRBJ2-5 and V is TRBV10-1; D unresolved. V lost 3 bases to trimming and J lost 5 bases, with 7 bases between them. The CDR3 has 12 amino acids. Per the germline V gene, CDR1 is WNHNN and CDR2 is SYGVQD (reference sequence).